Listed below are T cell receptor beta chains from one sample, sequenced in a study of breast tumors, draining lymph nodes, adjacent tissues. Each CDR3 protein gets one entry after TCRdb re-called the multiplex PCR reads with MiXCR. Of more than 80,000 distinct CDR3 sequences detected, around 30% appear once; the ten largest clones hold 5.5% to 6%. The specimen was axillary lymph node tissue. The receptors were gathered from a female donor with breast cancer. Some clones in this sample may be carry-over from other donors' samples. The CDR3 runs from the conserved cysteine through the conserved F or W. D genes are given only for firm matches. Not all rows give a size; the values are once, few, many and, for expanded clones, a class.

J gene,D gene,V gene,clone size,CDR3 DNA,CDR3 protein
TRBJ1-4,NA,TRBV10-3,many,TGTGCCATCAGTCAGCAGGGTGCAACTAATGAAAAACTGTTTTTT,CAISQQGATNEKLFF
TRBJ1-2,NA,TRBV6-6,many,TGTGCCAGCATCGACAGACCCGCCGGAGGCTTCTATGGCTACACCTTC,CASIDRPAGGFYGYTF
TRBJ2-7,TRBD2,TRBV4-1,many,TGCGCCAGCAGCTACGCCGGGACTAGTTCCGCGGGGGATAACTACGAGCAGTACTTC,CASSYAGTSSAGDNYEQYF
TRBJ1-5,TRBD1,TRBV20-1,many,TGCAGTGCCACCGGGACAGATCGGGCAAGTCAGCCCCAGCATTTT,CSATGTDRASQPQHF
TRBJ2-2,NA,TRBV6-5,few,TGTGCCAGCAGTTACTCGAGGGGTCGCACCGGGGAGCTGTTTTTT,CASSYSRGRTGELFF
TRBJ2-2,TRBD2,TRBV6-2/TRBV6-3,NA,TGTGCCAGCATCCACCGCGGGACTAGCGGGACCGGGGAGCTGTTTTTT,CASIHRGTSGTGELFF
TRBJ1-5,NA,TRBV7-9,NA,TGTGCCAGCAGCCCGGGACAAAGTCAGCCCCGGCATTTT,CASSPGQSQPRHF
TRBJ1-6,NA,TRBV28,NA,TGTGCCAGCAGTTACAATGGACAGAGTAATTCACCCCTCCACTTT,CASSYNGQSNSPLHF
TRBJ1-1,NA,TRBV28,once,TGTGCCAGCAGTTTAGGCCCCAGACGGGGCGGCACTGAAGCTTTCTTT,CASSLGPRRGGTEAFF
TRBJ1-1,NA,TRBV7-9,NA,TGTGCCAGCAGCTACCAGGCCAGTATGAACACTGAAGCTTTCTTT,CASSYQASMNTEAFF
TRBJ2-2,TRBD2,TRBV10-1,many,TGCGCCAGCAGTGAGGGACTAGCGGCCTTGGACGGGGAGCTGTTTTTT,CASSEGLAALDGELFF
TRBJ1-5,TRBD1,TRBV7-8,many,TGTGCCAGCAGCTTTGGGTCCAGGGGGCCTCAGCCCCAGCATTTT,CASSFGSRGPQPQHF
TRBJ2-2,TRBD2,TRBV5-4,many,TGTGCCAGCAGCCTCCGGGGGGGCACCGGGGAGCTGTTTTTT,CASSLRGGTGELFF
TRBJ1-4,NA,TRBV30,NA,TGTGCCTGGAGTGTAATGAGTGAAAAACTGTTTTTT,CAWSVMSEKLFF
TRBJ1-5,NA,TRBV24-1,many,TGTGCCACCAGTGACGCCTGGACAGACAATCAGCCCCAGCATTTT,CATSDAWTDNQPQHF
TRBJ2-6,TRBD1,TRBV12-3/TRBV12-4,many,TGTGCCAGCAGCCGCCGAGCACAGGGGGCTGGGGCCAACGTCCTGACTTTC,CASSRRAQGAGANVLTF
TRBJ2-1,TRBD2,TRBV11-2,few,TGTGCCAGCAGCTTAGATTTACGACCAGCGGGACGGGGGGAGCAGTTCTTC,CASSLDLRPAGRGEQFF
TRBJ1-5,NA,TRBV20-1,many,TGCAGTGCTCGGGGTGGGTCAAACAATCAGCCCCAGCATTTT,CSARGGSNNQPQHF
TRBJ2-3,TRBD2,TRBV19,NA,TGTGCCAGTAGTATAGCGAGCGGGGTGAGCACAGATACGCAGTATTTT,CASSIASGVSTDTQYF
TRBJ2-7,TRBD1,TRBV29-1,NA,TGCAGCGTAAGACAGGGATCCTACGAGCAGTACTTC,CSVRQGSYEQYF
TRBJ2-3,NA,TRBV6-2/TRBV6-3,many,TGTGCCAGCAGGTTAGCTCTAGGGACACAAGGGCAGTATTTT,CASRLALGTQGQYF
TRBJ2-1,NA,TRBV10-3,many,TGTGCCACCTCACAGGGAATCAATGAGCAGTTCTTC,CATSQGINEQFF
TRBJ2-7,TRBD1,TRBV5-6,many,TGTGCCAGCAGCTTCGGACAGGTACACGAGCAGTACTTC,CASSFGQVHEQYF
TRBJ2-7,TRBD1,TRBV13,NA,TGTGCCAGCAGCTCCGTTGTAGAACCGGGACAGGGAGGAATCTACGAGCAGTACTTC,CASSSVVEPGQGGIYEQYF
TRBJ2-1,NA,TRBV19,many,TGTGCCAGTAGTATTGAGGGACGCTTCAGGAATGAGCAGTTCTTC,CASSIEGRFRNEQFF
TRBJ2-6,NA,TRBV9,NA,TGTGCCAGCAGCGCCCAAGCGGGGGCCAACGTCCTGACTTTC,CASSAQAGANVLTF
TRBJ1-2,NA,TRBV24-1,NA,TGTGCCACCAGTGATTCCTATCTTAACTATGGCTACACCTTC,CATSDSYLNYGYTF
TRBJ1-5,NA,TRBV6-1,many,TGTGCCAGCAGTGTCATCGGCAGCTTTAGCAATCAGCCCCAGCATTTT,CASSVIGSFSNQPQHF
TRBJ2-3,TRBD2,TRBV20-1,many,TGCAGTGCCCGACTAGCGGGAGTCGATACGCAGTATTTT,CSARLAGVDTQYF
TRBJ2-7,TRBD2,TRBV19,few,TGTGCCAGTAGTTCACTAGCGGGAGGCGACACTTCCTACGAGCAGTACTTC,CASSSLAGGDTSYEQYF
TRBJ1-5,TRBD1,TRBV19,many,TGTACCAGTAGTCGACAGGGGGATCAGCCCCAGCATTTT,CTSSRQGDQPQHF
TRBJ2-2,NA,TRBV2,many,TGTGCCAGCCGGTGGGGGACCGGGGAGCTGTTTTTT,CASRWGTGELFF
TRBJ1-1,NA,TRBV7-9,many,TGTGCCAGCAGCCTCCGGGGGGCTGAAGCTTTCTTT,CASSLRGAEAFF
TRBJ1-6,NA,TRBV27,many,TGTGCCAGCAGTTTATTACAGGGTATTTTTTCACCCCTCCACTTT,CASSLLQGIFSPLHF
TRBJ2-7,TRBD1,TRBV28,many,TGTGCCAGCAGTTTCCCGGACAGGGCCCTTCGGGGGATCTACGAGCAGTACTTC,CASSFPDRALRGIYEQYF
TRBJ2-3,NA,TRBV4-2,many,TGTGCCAGCAGCCTTCACACTAGTCTAGATACGCAGTATTTT,CASSLHTSLDTQYF
TRBJ1-2,TRBD1,TRBV7-2,many,TGTGCCAGCAGCCTCCTCTTGAGGGGGCAGGACTATGGCTACACCTTC,CASSLLLRGQDYGYTF
TRBJ2-7,TRBD2,TRBV7-9,NA,TGTGCCAGCAGCTGGGGACTAGCGGGAGAGCAGTACTTC,CASSWGLAGEQYF
TRBJ2-3,NA,TRBV28,NA,TGTGCCAGCAGTTCACCCCGCGAGGGTATTTTTCCAGATACGCAGTATTTT,CASSSPREGIFPDTQYF
TRBJ2-5,TRBD2,TRBV6-5,NA,TGTGCCAGCAGCCTTGGGTATTCTCTAGCGGACCAAGAGACCCAGTACTTC,CASSLGYSLADQETQYF
TRBJ1-3,TRBD1,TRBV9,NA,TGTGCCAGCAGCAAGGACAGGGGAAACACCATATATTTT,CASSKDRGNTIYF
TRBJ2-3,NA,TRBV9,NA,TGTGCCAGCAGCGTTGGGGGGGCCTCTACAGATACGCAGTATTTT,CASSVGGASTDTQYF
TRBJ1-2,NA,TRBV19,NA,TGTGCCAGTAGTACGGGGGGAGCCTATGGTACCACCTTC,CASSTGGAYGTTF